These 5 T cell receptor beta chains were all obtained from the same sample, sequenced in a study of post-analysis software for immune sequencing data. cDNA libraries of TCR beta carried unique molecular identifiers. TCRdb processed the PCR reads anew with MiXCR; each CDR3 protein has one entry. The data contain approximately 730,000 distinct CDR3 sequences, roughly 46% of them seen just once; the ten biggest clones take up roughly 4.5%. Whole-study findings and limits: With TRBV5-6, TRBV5-1 and TRBV20-1 included, 4 or 5 TRBV segments were more frequent in patients than in controls.

Their target antigens are unknown. Material for sequencing was blood. The receptors stem from a girl aged 10-17 years with multiple sclerosis.

The J gene is TRBJ1-6, the V gene TRBV9, with D possibly matching TRBD1 (5 bases). CDR3 length: 16 residues. The ends were cut back, 0 bases at V and 5 bases at J, with 12 bases in the middle. CDR1 is SGDLS, CDR2 YYNGEE, per germline. CDR3 nucleotide sequence: TGTGCCAGCAGCGTAGGGGGGACGGGTAATAATTCACCCCTCCACTTT. Translating gives CASSVGGTGNNSPLHF. Drawing the rest from reference TRBV9 and TRBJ1-6, the complete variable domain is DSGVTQTPKHLITATGQRVTLRCSPRSGDLSVYWYQQSLDQGLQFLIQYYNGEERAKGNILERFSAQQFPDLHSELNLSSLELGDSALYFCASSVGGTGNNSPLHFGNGTRLTVT.

This clonotype turned up a few times. This chain joins TRBV6-5 and TRBJ2-7; 7 positions match TRBD1. J gave up 1 base and V 4 bases, and 7 bases lay outside the gene matches. The CDR3 loop spans 15 amino acids. Germline-derived CDR1 and CDR2 are MNHEY and SVGAGI. The CDR3 sequence: CASSSTGANSYEQYF. The CDR3 DNA is TGTGCCAGCAGTTCCACAGGGGCCAATTCCTACGAGCAGTACTTC.

This clonotype was found a few times. V and J are TRBV20-1 and TRBJ2-7; no firm D call. The CDR3 consists of 10 residues. The germline CDR1 and CDR2 sequences are DFQATT and SNEGSKA (reference sequence). DNA for the CDR3: TGCAGCCGCCTATCCTACGAGCAGTACTTC. Translating gives CSRLSYEQYF.

This chain connects TRBV5-6 to TRBJ1-5; D is perhaps TRBD1 (6 bases). CDR3 length: 16 residues. Deletions cut 0 bases from V and 8 bases from J, with 18 bases between. Germline V gives CDR1 SGHDT, CDR2 YYEEEE. The CDR3 DNA follows: TGTGCCAGCAGCTTGGGCCCGGGGGGCGCGGGGAAGCCCCAGCATTTT. It yields the protein CASSLGPGGAGKPQHF.

This clonotype was counted only a few times. V and J are TRBV2 and TRBJ1-1; a possible D gene is TRBD1 (5 bases). Trimming shortened V by 7 bases and J by 1 base, and 13 bases separated the two germline ends. CDR3 size: 14 residues. CDR1 SNHLY and CDR2 FYNNEI come from the germline V gene. This chain's CDR3 is CASTRGEENTEAFF. The CDR3 nucleotides read TGTGCCAGCACCCGAGGGGAGGAGAACACTGAAGCTTTCTTT.